Described below is a single TCR beta chain sequence and its context. This record comes from a study of cytomegalovirus exposure and HLA in healthy donors. The PCR used 60 Vbeta and 13 Jbeta primers. Sequencing was performed with immunoSEQ multiplex PCR; in TCRdb, only in-frame clones are kept and a portion is missing. The table records 100,000 to 150,000 clones, 65% to 80% of them present only once. The clonotype comes from a young man in good health and CMV-seronegative. Specimen: PBMCs.

CDR3 nucleotides: TGTGCCAGCAAGGCAGGCCTAAATGAGCAGTTCTTC. Protein sequence: CASKAGLNEQFF. V gene TRBV25-1 combines with J gene TRBJ2-1; D is undetermined. The V gene lost 7 bases and the J gene lost 7 bases, with 11 bases spanning the gap. Per germline, CDR1 MGHDK and CDR2 SYGVNS. The CDR3 length is 12 residues.